This TCR beta chain was sequenced during a study of identical twins. Healthy Caucasians made up all donors. MiXCR, run by TCRdb on the 5' RACE reads, gives a single entry per CDR3 protein. The sample carries hundreds of thousands of distinct CDR3 sequences, approximately 8% recorded once. This clonotype has just a few counts. Its antigen is unidentified. Trimming at V came to 6 bases and at J to 5 bases, leaving 6 bases not matched to a gene. The CDR3 contains 13 residues. CDR1 and CDR2 (germline): SNHLY, FYNNEI. Study-wide results and limits: Twin-shared out-of-frame alpha sequences showed excess low generation probability. In monozygotic twins, models underestimated the sharing of out-of-frame TCR alpha.

The sample also formed part of further work on yellow fever vaccine responses in identical twins. That study reports: A vaccine T cell response that seemed partly convergent and partly personalized was reported in twins.

The material sequenced was memory (CD45RO+) T cells sorted from blood. The rearrangement uses TRBV2 and TRBJ2-5; 7 bases match TRBD1. The sequence came from a woman in her late teens or twenties in good health. CDR3 nucleotide sequence: TGTGCCAGCAGCTCGGACAGGCCGGAGACCCAGTACTTC. It translates to CASSSDRPETQYF.